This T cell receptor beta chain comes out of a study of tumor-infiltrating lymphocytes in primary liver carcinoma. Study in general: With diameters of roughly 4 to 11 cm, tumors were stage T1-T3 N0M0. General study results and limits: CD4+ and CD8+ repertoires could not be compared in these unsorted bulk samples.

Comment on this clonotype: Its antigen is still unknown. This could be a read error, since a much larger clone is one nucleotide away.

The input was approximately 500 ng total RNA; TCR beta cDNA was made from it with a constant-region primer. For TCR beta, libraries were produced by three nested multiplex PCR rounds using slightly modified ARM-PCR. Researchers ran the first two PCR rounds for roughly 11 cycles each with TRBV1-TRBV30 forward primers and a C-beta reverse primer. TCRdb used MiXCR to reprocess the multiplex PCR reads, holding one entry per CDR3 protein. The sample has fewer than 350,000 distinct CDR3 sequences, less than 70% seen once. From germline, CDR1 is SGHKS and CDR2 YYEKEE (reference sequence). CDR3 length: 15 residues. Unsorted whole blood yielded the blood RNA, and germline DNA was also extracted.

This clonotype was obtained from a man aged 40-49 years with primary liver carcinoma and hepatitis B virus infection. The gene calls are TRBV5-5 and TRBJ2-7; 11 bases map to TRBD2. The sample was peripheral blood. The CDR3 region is CASSQGLAEAYGQYF. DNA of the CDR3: TGTGCCAGCAGCCAGGGACTAGCGGAGGCCTACGGGCAGTACTTC.